Below are 30 T cell receptor beta chains sequenced from a single sample in a study of Ad26.COV2.S vaccination and SARS-CoV-2 variants. Regarding treatment: about 20 received Ad26.COV2.S at low or high dose, single or two shots; several received placebo; per-sample allocation not given. Repertoires come from day 63 after the first vaccine or placebo injection. Libraries were prepared by immunoSEQ multiplex PCR; TCRdb keeps only in-frame clonotypes and omits some of them. The repertoire holds 300,000 to 400,000 clones, with roughly nine tenths as singletons. The sequencing here drew on peripheral blood, taken in a trial of Ad26.COV2.S vaccine versus placebo. These receptors came from a person aged 18-60 years who received the Ad26.COV2.S COVID-19 vaccine or a placebo.

The chain joins TRBV9 to TRBJ2-2; unclear D gene. V lost 0 bases and J lost 6, with 12 bases in between. Looked up from germline, CDR1 is SGDLS and CDR2 is YYNGEE. CDR3 length: 15 residues. In DNA, the CDR3 is TGTGCCAGCAGCGTAGGGGCTAACGTCGCCGGGGAGCTGTTTTTT. It translates to CASSVGANVAGELFF.

The chain carries TRBV7-3 and TRBJ1-1; D call uncertain. The CDR3 loop spans 13 amino acids. Trimming removed 4 bases from V and 7 bases from J, with 13 bases in between. CDR1 is SGHTA and CDR2 is FQGTGA in the germline V gene. The CDR3 DNA reads TGTGCCAGCAGCTCAACAGATTATGGTGAAGCTTTCTTT. Protein product: CASSSTDYGEAFF.

V usage is TRBV12-5 and J usage is TRBJ2-5, with D possibly being TRBD2 (6 bases). The CDR3 spans 13 residues. The germline V and J ends were trimmed by 1 base and 5 bases, with 8 bases remaining between them. Germline CDR1 LGHNT, CDR2 FRNRAP. Written as DNA, the CDR3 is TGTGCTAGTGGTTTGGGGGGAGGTGAGACCCAGTACTTC. Residues: CASGLGGGETQYF.

The rearrangement joins TRBV19 to TRBJ2-6; no clear D. Germline lookup yields CDR1 LNHDA and CDR2 SQIVND (reference sequence). This CDR3 is 15 amino acids long. V lost 4 bases, J lost 1 base, and 8 bases lay in between. Here the CDR3 DNA reads TGTGCCAGTAGTAGGGATCGTTCTGGGGCCAACGTCCTGACTTTC. This translates into CASSRDRSGANVLTF.

The chain links TRBV7-9 to TRBJ1-4, with 9 bases lining up with TRBD1. CDR3 length: 18 residues. After removal of 3 bases from V and 3 bases from J, the junction contained 11 bases not matched to a gene. Germline V gene sequence: CDR1 SEHNR, CDR2 FQNEAQ (reference sequence). In nucleotides, the CDR3 is TGTGCCAGCAGCTTCGCGGCGACAGGGGGAATAGCTAATGAAAAACTGTTTTTT. Translated, it gives CASSFAATGGIANEKLFF.

The chain combines TRBV9 with TRBJ2-4; a weak D match, TRBD2 (6 bases). V lost 3 bases and J lost 1, with 17 bases in between. This CDR3 comprises 17 residues. Germline V gene lookup returns CDR1 SGDLS and CDR2 YYNGEE. The CDR3: CASSASQVGGAKNIQYF. The DNA of the CDR3 is TGTGCCAGCAGCGCTTCCCAGGTGGGAGGTGCCAAAAACATTCAGTACTTC. The complete variable domain, with remaining parts taken from reference TRBV9 and TRBJ2-4, reads DSGVTQTPKHLITATGQRVTLRCSPRSGDLSVYWYQQSLDQGLQFLIQYYNGEERAKGNILERFSAQQFPDLHSELNLSSLELGDSALYFCASSASQVGGAKNIQYFGAGTRLSVL.

This clone appeared once. The chain carries TRBV7-3 and TRBJ2-1, with 9 bases identical to TRBD1. V lost 5 bases and J lost 6; bases outside the gene matches: 8. In germline, CDR1 is SGHTA, CDR2 FQGTGA. There are 15 residues in the CDR3. In DNA, the CDR3 is TGTGCCAGCAGCCCCGGGGACAGGGATTTCAATGAGCAGTTCTTC. It yields the protein CASSPGDRDFNEQFF.

The V call is TRBV7-9, the J call TRBJ2-1; no definite D call. Germline V gene data show CDR1 as SEHNR and CDR2 as FQNEAQ (reference sequence). The CDR3 extends over 17 amino acids. V lost 1 base and J 6 bases, leaving 19 bases between the germline ends. CDR3 DNA: TGTGCCAGCAGCTTAGAAGTGGGCTCCCCATCGCTCAATGAGCAGTTCTTC. As protein: CASSLEVGSPSLNEQFF.

The chain carries TRBV28 and TRBJ1-2; D possibly corresponds to TRBD1 (5 bases). Germline loops: CDR1 MDHEN, CDR2 SYDVKM. The CDR3 runs 14 residues. Trimming left V 5 bases short and J 7 bases short, with 17 bases between. Here the CDR3 reads CASSPDQGSRGYTF. DNA for the CDR3: TGTGCCAGCAGTCCAGACCAGGGTTCCCGTGGCTACACCTTC.

The J gene is TRBJ1-5, the V gene TRBV3-1 (or the pseudogene TRBV3-2), with 11 bases that match TRBD1. J lost 3 bases, V lost 3 bases, and 7 bases had no gene match. The CDR3 has 17 residues. Germline values: CDR1 LGHDT, CDR2 YNNKEL (reference sequence). The chain's CDR3 is CASSQDWTGGVNQPQHF. The CDR3 DNA reads as TGTGCCAGCAGCCAGGACTGGACAGGGGGCGTCAATCAGCCCCAGCATTTT.

The chain links TRBV27 to TRBJ2-2; TRBD1 matches at 8 bases. This CDR3 region has 14 residues. J lost 5 bases, V lost 5 bases, and 4 bases had no gene match. Germline CDR1 reads MNHEY; CDR2 reads SMNVEV (reference sequence). In DNA, the CDR3 is TGTGCCAGCAGTAGACAGGGGATTACCGGGGAGCTGTTTTTT. Translated: CASSRQGITGELFF.

The chain carries TRBV27 and TRBJ1-6, with 10 bases matching TRBD1. CDR1 MNHEY and CDR2 SMNVEV come from the germline V gene (reference sequence). The CDR3 is made up of 15 amino acids. Losses at the gene ends were 7 bases for V and 5 bases for J; bases not matched to a gene: 5. This CDR3 reads CASNRDRGDNSPLHF. The CDR3 nucleotides read TGTGCCAGCAATAGGGACAGGGGCGATAATTCACCCCTCCACTTT.

V is TRBV19 and J is TRBJ2-3; 10 bases map to TRBD2. Trimming at V came to 7 bases and at J to 5 bases, leaving 3 bases not matched to a gene. Germline assignment: CDR1 LNHDA and CDR2 SQIVND (reference sequence). This CDR3 is built from 13 residues. CDR3 region: CASTIAGGDTQYF. The CDR3 region has the DNA TGTGCCAGTACCATAGCGGGAGGAGATACGCAGTATTTT.

The genes are TRBV2 and TRBJ1-5; D remains unclear. Trimming cost V 3 bases and J 4 bases, with 13 bases left between them. CDR1 SNHLY and CDR2 FYNNEI come from the germline V gene. The CDR3 extends over 15 amino acids. The CDR3: CASSETYLPNQPQHF. CDR3 sequence (DNA): TGTGCCAGCAGTGAGACCTATTTGCCGAATCAGCCCCAGCATTTT.

This clone was counted a single time. The identical CDR3 is also encoded by other nucleotide sequences in the sample. This sequence joins TRBV15 and TRBJ2-7; a possible D gene is TRBD2 (6 bases). Trimming took 3 bases from V and 1 from J, leaving 13 bases between them. The CDR3 has 15 residues. Germline V gene sequence: CDR1 LNHNV, CDR2 YYDKDF (reference sequence). CDR3 nucleotide sequence: TGTGCCACCAGCAGGGGACTCCCCTTTTCCTACGAGCAGTACTTC. Translation: CATSRGLPFSYEQYF.

V and J are TRBV6-2 or TRBV6-3 and TRBJ1-2; 9 bases agree with TRBD1. The CDR3 has 14 residues. The ends lost 0 bases at V and 5 bases at J; junction bases unmatched: 1. Germline V lookup: CDR1 MNHEY, CDR2 SVGEGT. CDR3 nucleotides: TGTGCCAGCAGTTACTCGGGACAGGGATATGGCTACACCTTC. Translation gives CASSYSGQGYGYTF.

This clone was observed once. This chain joins TRBV27 and TRBJ1-1, with D maybe TRBD1 (6 bases). Germline V lookup: CDR1 MNHEY, CDR2 SMNVEV (reference sequence). V was trimmed by 8 bases and J by 5 bases, leaving 18 bases between them. The CDR3 is 14 amino acids. This CDR3 reads CASGLPGARTEAFF. CDR3 in DNA: TGTGCCAGCGGATTGCCAGGGGCGCGGACTGAAGCTTTCTTT.

The V call is TRBV7-2, the J call TRBJ2-3; 10 nucleotides match TRBD1. Germline V gene lookup returns CDR1 SGHTA and CDR2 FQGNSA. V trimming: 5 bases; J trimming: 1 base; junction bases outside the gene matches: 3. This CDR3 contains 15 residues. CDR3 DNA sequence: TGTGCCAGCAGCCAAGGACAGGGGGGCACAGATACGCAGTATTTT. This encodes CASSQGQGGTDTQYF.

The V gene is TRBV7-3, the J gene TRBJ2-3; D is possibly TRBD2 (6 bases). The CDR3 covers 15 residues. The germline V gene has CDR1 SGHTA and CDR2 FQGTGA. Trimming stripped 5 bases from V and 4 bases from J, with 16 bases between. CDR3 protein: CASSPIGGRADTQYF. CDR3 nucleotides: TGTGCCAGCAGCCCCATCGGGGGTCGTGCAGATACGCAGTATTTT. The complete variable domain, with remaining parts taken from reference TRBV7-3 and TRBJ2-3, reads GAGVSQTPSNKVTEKGKYVELRCDPISGHTALYWYRQSLGQGPEFLIYFQGTGAADDSGLPNDRFFAVRPEGSVSTLKIQRTERGDSAVYLCASSPIGGRADTQYFGPGTRLTVL.

There are a few counts of this clone. The V and J genes are TRBV5-1 and TRBJ2-1, with TRBD1 matching over 11 bases. The trim removed 3 bases at V and 3 bases at J, leaving 5 bases unmatched. Per germline, CDR1 SGHRS and CDR2 YFSETQ. The CDR3 runs to 16 residues. CDR3 DNA sequence: TGCGCCAGCAGCTCACGGACAGGGGGCCACTACAATGAGCAGTTCTTC. The encoded protein is CASSSRTGGHYNEQFF.

The sample holds many counts of this clone. This rearrangement joins TRBV6-4 to TRBJ2-2; D might be TRBD2 (5 bases). V was cut by 0 bases and J by 4 bases, with 9 bases left in between. The CDR3 covers 15 residues. Germline CDR1 reads MRHNA; CDR2 reads SNTAGT. CDR3 nucleotides: TGTGCCAGCAGTGACTCGAGTGGAGGCACCGGGGAGCTGTTTTTT. Protein product: CASSDSSGGTGELFF.

The chain employs TRBV10-3 and TRBJ1-1; 7 bases are a match to TRBD1. Germline trimming cut 0 bases from V and 3 bases from J; bases unmatched to any gene: 4. Germline loops: CDR1 ENHRY, CDR2 SYGVKD. The CDR3 is 15 amino acids. The CDR3 region has the DNA TGTGCCATCAGTGAGTCAAAGACAGGGTACACTGAAGCTTTCTTT. Translating it yields CAISESKTGYTEAFF.

V gene TRBV6-1 combines with J gene TRBJ2-7, with a possible D match to TRBD1 (6 bases). The V gene lost 0 bases and the J gene lost 7 bases, with 25 bases spanning the gap. The germline V gene encodes CDR1 MNHNS and CDR2 SASEGT. The CDR3 extends over 18 amino acids. CDR3 sequence reads: CASSEARRRTGLSFEQYF. In DNA form, the CDR3 reads TGTGCCAGCAGTGAAGCGCGTCGACGAACAGGGCTCTCATTTGAGCAGTACTTC.

With regard to this clone: One end of the junction does not line up with germline, which may come from a read error. This chain connects TRBV4-1 to TRBJ1-2, with 7 bases that match TRBD1. CDR3 length equals 14 residues. Germline CDR1 MGHRA, CDR2 YSYEKL. In DNA, the CDR3 is TGCGCCCGCAGCCAAGGGGGGGGAGGGGGCGGCTACACCTTC. Translation: CARSQGGGGGGYTF.

The chain links TRBV6-1 to TRBJ1-1, with 10 bases fitting TRBD1. The germline gives CDR1 MNHNS, CDR2 SASEGT. The CDR3 extends over 14 amino acids. With 2 bases clipped from V and 4 bases from J, the junction kept 1 base outside the gene matches. The CDR3 sequence is CASSEWTGGTEAFF. CDR3 coding DNA: TGTGCCAGCAGTGAATGGACAGGGGGCACTGAAGCTTTCTTT.

The genes are TRBV7-2 and TRBJ1-2; the D is unclear. Between the trimmed V and J ends, which lost 4 bases and 8 bases, there was a span of 17 bases. This CDR3 spans 14 amino acids. The germline V gene has CDR1 SGHTA and CDR2 FQGNSA. CDR3 in DNA: TGTGCCAGCAGCTCGACCGACGTTGGATGGGGCTACACCTTC. It codes for CASSSTDVGWGYTF.

The chain carries TRBV28 and TRBJ2-7; tentatively, D is TRBD2 (5 bases). The CDR3 runs to 15 residues. Germline CDR1 reads MDHEN; CDR2 reads SYDVKM. V was trimmed by 2 bases and J by 2 bases, leaving 13 bases between them. The CDR3 is CASSLPLGVPYEQYF. CDR3 bases: TGTGCCAGCAGTTTACCTCTCGGGGTTCCCTACGAGCAGTACTTC.

This chain joins TRBV19 and TRBJ2-7, with 7 bases fitting TRBD2. There are 16 residues in the CDR3. Germline-derived CDR1 and CDR2 are LNHDA and SQIVND (reference sequence). V was clipped by 3 bases and J by 6 bases; unmatched bases: 14. CDR3 protein: CASSILTGGGISEQYF. The CDR3 coding sequence is TGTGCCAGTAGTATCCTGACCGGGGGAGGGATAAGCGAGCAGTACTTC.

V gene TRBV7-6 combines with J gene TRBJ1-4, with 9 bases that match TRBD1. The V segment lost 5 bases and the J segment 8 bases; nucleotides outside the gene matches: 9. This CDR3 contains 15 residues. Germline assignment: CDR1 SGHVS and CDR2 FNYEAQ. The CDR3 loop reads CASSPGTGRNEKLFF. The CDR3 nucleotides are TGTGCCAGCAGCCCCGGGACAGGGCGGAACGAAAAACTGTTTTTT.

This rearrangement joins TRBV7-6 to TRBJ1-1; a weak D match, TRBD1 (6 bases). From germline, CDR1 is SGHVS and CDR2 FNYEAQ. There are 15 residues in the CDR3. V was clipped by 2 bases and J by 3 bases, with 13 bases between them. CDR3 in amino acids: CASSLNPGDYTEAFF. The CDR3 DNA reads as TGTGCCAGCAGCTTAAATCCAGGGGATTACACTGAAGCTTTCTTT.